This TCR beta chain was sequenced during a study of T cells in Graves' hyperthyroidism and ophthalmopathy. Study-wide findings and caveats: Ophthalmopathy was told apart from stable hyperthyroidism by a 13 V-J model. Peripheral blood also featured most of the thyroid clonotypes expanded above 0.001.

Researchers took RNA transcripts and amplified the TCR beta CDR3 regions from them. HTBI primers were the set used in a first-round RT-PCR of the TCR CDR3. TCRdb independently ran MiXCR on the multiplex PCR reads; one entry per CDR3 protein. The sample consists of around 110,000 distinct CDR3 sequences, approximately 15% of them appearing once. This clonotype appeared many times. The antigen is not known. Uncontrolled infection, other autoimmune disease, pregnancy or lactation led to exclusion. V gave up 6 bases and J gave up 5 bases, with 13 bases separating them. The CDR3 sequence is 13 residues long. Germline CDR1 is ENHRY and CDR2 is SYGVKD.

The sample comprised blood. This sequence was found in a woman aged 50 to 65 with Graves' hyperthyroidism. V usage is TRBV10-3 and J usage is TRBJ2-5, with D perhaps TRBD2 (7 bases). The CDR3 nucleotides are TGTGCCATCAGGGGGGGGGGCGAGGAGACCCAGTACTTC. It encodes CAIRGGGEETQYF.